Each of the 19 T cell receptor beta chains below was sequenced from the same sample in a study of cytomegalovirus exposure and HLA in healthy donors. The PCR was carried out with 60 Vbeta primers and 13 Jbeta primers. Generated by immunoSEQ multiplex PCR, the TCRdb table keeps only in-frame clones and is missing some. The table has 190,000 or so clones, roughly 77% seen once. Sample: PBMCs. The origin of the receptors is a male donor in good health and CMV-seropositive.

The chain is built from TRBV9 and TRBJ2-5; TRBD2 is a possible D gene (5 bases). Judging by the DNA end, TRBJ2-7 fits better; the J call may be wrong. CDR3 length: 14 amino acids. Germline values: CDR1 SGDLS, CDR2 YYNGEE. CDR3: CASSVGADSYEQYF. In DNA, the CDR3 is TGTGCCAGCAGCGTAGGAGCGGACTCCTACGAGCAGTACTTC.

The chain uses TRBV9 and TRBJ2-7; 8 positions agree with TRBD1. Germline-derived CDR1 and CDR2 are SGDLS and YYNGEE. Trimming removed 3 bases from V and 2 bases from J; junction bases left unmatched: 10. The CDR3 is 16 residues long. The CDR3 bases are TGTGCCAGCAGCGGATCAGGGGGCGCGGTCGCCTACGAGCAGTACTTC. Translating it yields CASSGSGGAVAYEQYF.

The V and J genes are TRBV19 and TRBJ1-2, with TRBD1 matching 12 bases. The germline V gene encodes CDR1 LNHDA and CDR2 SQIVND (reference sequence). This CDR3 is 17 amino acids long. V was pared by 7 bases and J by 4 bases, with 13 bases of the junction left unmatched. The CDR3 bases are TGTGCCAGTACCCCGTCGGGACAGGGGGCGCGGGGCTATGGCTACACCTTC. It translates to CASTPSGQGARGYGYTF.

V gene TRBV27 combines with J gene TRBJ2-5; D remains unclear. Germline values: CDR1 MNHEY, CDR2 SMNVEV (reference sequence). Deletions cut 6 bases from V and 5 bases from J, with 22 bases between. This CDR3 is 16 amino acids long. The CDR3 here is CASSTPLEASRETQYF. The CDR3 bases are TGTGCCAGCAGCACCCCCCTAGAGGCTAGTAGGGAGACCCAGTACTTC.

This sequence joins TRBV5-8 and TRBJ1-4; D is unclear. In germline, CDR1 is SGHTS, CDR2 YDEGEE. The germline V and J ends were trimmed by 3 bases and 5 bases, with 17 bases remaining between them. This CDR3 region has 16 residues. The CDR3 reads CASSSPLTGANEKLFF. The DNA for the CDR3 is TGTGCCAGCAGCTCGCCCCTCACGGGTGCCAATGAAAAACTGTTTTTT.

V gene TRBV7-2 combines with J gene TRBJ2-5; D might be TRBD1 (7 bases). Germline V CDR1 and CDR2: SGHTA, FQGNSA. Trimming shortened V by 7 bases and J by 5 bases, and 14 bases separated the two germline ends. CDR3 length: 13 residues. The DNA of the CDR3 is TGTGCCAGCACCTCGACAGGGAGGGAGACCCAGTACTTC. Its translation: CASTSTGRETQYF.

The chain has TRBV7-3 and TRBJ2-1; no firm D call. V lost 1 base and J lost 4, with 8 bases in between. This CDR3 has 14 residues. CDR1 is SGHTA and CDR2 is FQGTGA in the germline V gene. The CDR3: CASSLSPDYNEQFF. As DNA, the CDR3 is TGTGCCAGCAGCTTAAGCCCAGATTACAATGAGCAGTTCTTC.

The chain joins TRBV30 to TRBJ2-1, with a weak D call TRBD1 (5 bases). Germline V lookup: CDR1 GTSNPN, CDR2 SVGIG (reference sequence). V was cut by 6 bases and J by 4 bases, with 13 bases left in between. There are 13 residues in the CDR3. The CDR3 DNA follows: TGTGCCTGTCAGCAGGACACATACAATGAGCAGTTCTTC. Amino acids: CACQQDTYNEQFF.

This clone has more than one count but fewer than ten. This chain joins TRBV7-3 and TRBJ2-5; D is possibly TRBD2 (5 bases). Deletions cut 1 base from V and 1 base from J, with 7 bases between. CDR1 SGHTA and CDR2 FQGTGA come from the germline V gene. This CDR3 has 14 amino acids. CDR3 bases: TGTGCCAGCAGCTTAAGGGCGGGCCAAGAGACCCAGTACTTC. The encoded protein is CASSLRAGQETQYF.

This clone was detected a few times. The chain recombines TRBV6-5 with TRBJ1-2, with TRBD1 matching 9 bases. Unmatched junction bases numbered 7, after V lost 6 bases and J lost 8 bases. The CDR3 totals 13 residues. Germline CDR1 and CDR2: MNHEY and SVGAGI. CDR3 loop: CASSPGTGPGYTF. In DNA form, the CDR3 reads TGTGCCAGCAGCCCCGGGACAGGGCCCGGCTACACCTTC.

V usage is TRBV11-1 and J usage is TRBJ2-7; possibly TRBD1 for D (6 bases). Looked up from germline, CDR1 is SGHAT and CDR2 is FQDESV (reference sequence). The CDR3 runs 12 residues. Trimming removed 3 bases at V and 6 bases at J, with 9 bases between. The CDR3 protein is CASSLHRAEQYF. In DNA, the CDR3 is TGTGCCAGCAGCTTGCACAGGGCCGAGCAGTACTTC.

There are a few counts of this clone. The V call is TRBV6-4, the J call TRBJ2-6; D gene uncertain. The germline V gene encodes CDR1 MRHNA and CDR2 SNTAGT. The CDR3 contains 16 residues. V was pared by 2 bases and J by 0 bases, with 8 bases between. The CDR3 nucleotides are TGTGCCAGCAGTGACGGGCACCACTCTGGGGCCAACGTCCTGACTTTC. It translates to CASSDGHHSGANVLTF.

V is TRBV7-9 and J is TRBJ1-4; D call uncertain. Trimming took off 6 bases at V and 3 bases at J, with 8 bases between the two ends. The CDR3 has 13 residues. Germline CDR1 and CDR2: SEHNR and FQNEAQ (reference sequence). CDR3 nucleotides: TGTGCCAGCAGTCCACTGTCTAATGAAAAACTGTTTTTT. Translation gives CASSPLSNEKLFF.

The V call is TRBV27, the J call TRBJ2-1; TRBD2 might be the D (6 bases). V lost 4 bases and J 9 bases, leaving 13 bases between the germline ends. Germline-derived CDR1 and CDR2 are MNHEY and SMNVEV (reference sequence). The CDR3 covers 13 residues. In nucleotides, the CDR3 is TGTGCCAGCAGTTCGACCCTTAGCGGTGAGCAGTTCTTC. This translates into CASSSTLSGEQFF.

A few counts support this clone. The chain uses TRBV5-1 and TRBJ2-2; D unresolved. The CDR3 runs to 15 residues. Deletions cut 2 bases from V and 4 bases from J, with 12 bases between. Germline V gene lookup returns CDR1 SGHRS and CDR2 YFSETQ. CDR3 sequence reads: CASSFPSRGTGELFF. In DNA, the CDR3 is TGCGCCAGCAGCTTTCCCAGTAGAGGCACCGGGGAGCTGTTTTTT.

The chain recombines TRBV27 with TRBJ2-2, with 7 positions matching TRBD1. After removal of 3 bases from V and 5 bases from J, the junction contained 6 bases not matched to a gene. CDR3 size: 15 residues. In germline, CDR1 is MNHEY, CDR2 SMNVEV (reference sequence). DNA of the CDR3: TGTGCCAGCAGTTTCGCCAGGGGGTGGACCGGGGAGCTGTTTTTT. This encodes CASSFARGWTGELFF.

With regard to this clone: At one boundary the junction diverges from the germline segment, which might be a read error. The chain couples TRBV7-9 to TRBJ1-1, with 9 bases that match TRBD1. The CDR3 loop spans 16 amino acids. Looked up from germline, CDR1 is SEHNR and CDR2 is FQNEAQ (reference sequence). This chain's CDR3 is CSSSLTGQGMNTEAFF. The CDR3 DNA sequence: TGTTCCAGCAGCCTGACGGGACAGGGTATGAACACTGAAGCTTTCTTT.

The gene calls are TRBV7-9 and TRBJ1-1, with TRBD1 matching over 10 bases. The V segment lost 4 bases and the J segment 3 bases; nucleotides outside the gene matches: 8. Looked up from germline, CDR1 is SEHNR and CDR2 is FQNEAQ (reference sequence). The CDR3 is 16 amino acids. The chain's CDR3 is CASSSPPGTGDTEAFF. CDR3 nucleotide sequence: TGTGCCAGCAGCTCCCCCCCCGGGACAGGGGACACTGAAGCTTTCTTT.

The chain uses TRBV15 and TRBJ2-7; TRBD1 is a possible D gene (5 bases). Germline assignment: CDR1 LNHNV and CDR2 YYDKDF (reference sequence). The CDR3 extends over 13 amino acids. V was shortened by 9 bases and J by 4 bases, with 16 bases between the two germline ends. The CDR3 sequence is CATKTVRVYEQYF. CDR3 in DNA: TGTGCCACAAAGACAGTAAGAGTTTACGAGCAGTACTTC.